The TCR beta chain described here comes from a study of blood T cell repertoires in COVID-19. TCRdb's table, derived via immunoSEQ multiplex PCR, lists solely in-frame clones and lacks some. The profile shows 200,000 to 250,000 clones, about four fifths of them singletons. Ages ranged from about 18 to 100 years, with residence in about 24 US areas. Cohorts were determined from participant-reported clinical history. Two negative PCRs, clearance, or symptom resolution had been documented for recovered Cohort 3 donors. V trimming: 2 bases; J trimming: 0 bases; junction bases outside the gene matches: 3. CDR1 is GTSNPN, CDR2 SVGIG, per germline (reference sequence). This CDR3 contains 15 residues.

The chain couples TRBV30 to TRBJ2-2; 7 positions agree with TRBD2. What was sequenced was PBMCs or T cells enriched from blood (not recorded which). The sequence came from a woman aged 60-70 years who had recovered from COVID-19. The CDR3 loop is CAWSHGGTNTGELFF. CDR3 bases: TGTGCCTGGAGTCACGGGGGGACGAACACCGGGGAGCTGTTTTTT.